These T cell receptor beta chains were read from a single sample in a study of Ad26.COV2.S vaccination and SARS-CoV-2 variants. The table came from immunoSEQ multiplex PCR; TCRdb's copy has only in-frame clones and leaves some out. The sample records roughly 250,000 clones, around 90% being singletons. The source was peripheral blood, collected in a trial of Ad26.COV2.S vaccine versus placebo. The receptors originated from a person between 18 and 65 years old who received the Ad26.COV2.S COVID-19 vaccine or a placebo. Both conserved end residues are part of each CDR3. A D gene is named only where the DNA matches it firmly. Where a row states a size, it is once, few, many or the class of an expanded clone; other rows omit it.

CDR3: CASSMYREDNQPQHF
DNA: TGTGCCAGTAGTATGTACCGAGAGGACAATCAGCCCCAGCATTTT
J: TRBJ1-5
D: .
size: .
V: TRBV19

CDR3: CASSSLAGGTYNEQFF
DNA: TGCGCCAGCAGCTCCCTAGCGGGGGGGACCTACAATGAGCAGTTCTTC
J: TRBJ2-1
D: TRBD2
size: .
V: TRBV5-1

CDR3: CASSLRDGQPQHF
DNA: TGTGCCAGCAGCCTTCGGGACGGTCAGCCCCAGCATTTT
J: TRBJ1-5
D: .
size: once
V: TRBV6-6

CDR3: CASSQVASYNSPLHF
DNA: TGTGCCAGCAGCCAGGTGGCCTCCTATAATTCACCCCTCCACTTT
J: TRBJ1-6
D: .
size: .
V: TRBV3-1/TRBV3-2

CDR3: CASSPRQGADTGELFF
DNA: TGTGCCAGCTCACCACGTCAGGGGGCAGACACCGGGGAGCTGTTTTTT
J: TRBJ2-2
D: TRBD1
size: .
V: TRBV18

CDR3: CASSQVALWGGSTDTQYF
DNA: TGTGCCAGCAGCCAAGTTGCTTTGTGGGGTGGGAGCACAGATACGCAGTATTTT
J: TRBJ2-3
D: .
size: .
V: TRBV3-1/TRBV3-2

CDR3: CASSLLISGTGTPYEQYF
DNA: TGTGCCAGCAGCCTGTTAATATCCGGGACAGGGACGCCCTACGAGCAGTACTTC
J: TRBJ2-7
D: TRBD1
size: once
V: TRBV4-2

CDR3: CASSVGGSGQETQYF
DNA: TGTGCCAGCAGCGTAGGCGGAAGCGGGCAAGAGACCCAGTACTTC
J: TRBJ2-5
D: .
size: once
V: TRBV9

CDR3: CASSSREETQYF
DNA: TGTGCCAGCAGTTCCAGAGAAGAGACCCAGTACTTC
J: TRBJ2-5
D: .
size: .
V: TRBV27

CDR3: CASSYSLRQMNTEAFF
DNA: TGTGCCAGCAGTTATTCCCTCCGGCAGATGAACACTGAAGCTTTCTTT
J: TRBJ1-1
D: .
size: once
V: TRBV6-2/TRBV6-3

CDR3: CASSQVPGREQYF
DNA: TGCGCCAGCAGCCAAGTACCGGGCCGCGAGCAGTACTTC
J: TRBJ2-7
D: .
size: .
V: TRBV4-1

CDR3: CSAGGVRADTQYF
DNA: TGCAGCGCGGGGGGGGTTCGGGCAGATACGCAGTATTTT
J: TRBJ2-3
D: TRBD2
size: .
V: TRBV29-1

CDR3: CASSLAFSGSYNEQFF
DNA: TGCGCCAGCAGCTTGGCTTTTTCTGGGTCCTACAATGAGCAGTTCTTC
J: TRBJ2-1
D: .
size: .
V: TRBV5-1

CDR3: CAWSAGANVLTF
DNA: TGTGCCTGGAGTGCTGGGGCCAACGTCCTGACTTTC
J: TRBJ2-6
D: .
size: .
V: TRBV30

CDR3: CASSEWGGNYGYTF
DNA: TGTGCCAGCAGTGAATGGGGAGGGAACTATGGCTACACCTTC
J: TRBJ1-2
D: .
size: .
V: TRBV25-1

CDR3: CASSGGNTEAFF
DNA: TGTGCCAGCAGTGGAGGGAACACTGAAGCTTTCTTT
J: TRBJ1-1
D: .
size: .
V: TRBV6-2/TRBV6-3

CDR3: CASSLEWTGELFF
DNA: TGTGCCAGCAGCTTGGAGTGGACCGGGGAGCTGTTTTTT
J: TRBJ2-2
D: .
size: .
V: TRBV5-6

CDR3: CASSLPGPITDTQYF
DNA: TGCGCCAGCAGCTTACCGGGACCGATCACAGATACGCAGTATTTT
J: TRBJ2-3
D: .
size: .
V: TRBV5-1

CDR3: CASTLDRDTEAFF
DNA: TGTGCCAGCACCCTTGACAGGGACACTGAAGCTTTCTTT
J: TRBJ1-1
D: TRBD1
size: .
V: TRBV12-3/TRBV12-4

CDR3: CASSTGQISFQPQHF
DNA: TGTGCCAGCAGTACGGGACAGATCTCATTTCAGCCCCAGCATTTT
J: TRBJ1-5
D: TRBD1
size: .
V: TRBV6-5

CDR3: CSARDSSKGFF
DNA: TGCAGTGCCCGGGACAGCTCGAAGGGTTTCTTT
J: TRBJ1-1
D: TRBD1
size: .
V: TRBV20-1

CDR3: CASGGQGGEQFF
DNA: TGTGCCTCGGGAGGACAGGGCGGTGAGCAGTTCTTC
J: TRBJ2-1
D: .
size: .
V: TRBV30

CDR3: CASSLQGASMDTQYF
DNA: TGTGCCAGCAGCTTACAGGGGGCATCTATGGATACGCAGTATTTT
J: TRBJ2-3
D: TRBD1
size: once
V: TRBV7-2

CDR3: CASRTSGSAGELFF
DNA: TGTGCCAGCAGGACAAGCGGGAGCGCCGGGGAGCTGTTTTTT
J: TRBJ2-2
D: TRBD2
size: .
V: TRBV19

CDR3: CAWSVGQRGAGETQYF
DNA: TGTGCCTGGAGTGTAGGCCAGCGGGGGGCCGGGGAGACCCAGTACTTC
J: TRBJ2-5
D: TRBD2
size: .
V: TRBV30

CDR3: CASSQWGLAGGNNEQFF
DNA: TGTGCCAGCAGCCAGTGGGGACTAGCGGGAGGTAACAATGAGCAGTTCTTC
J: TRBJ2-1
D: TRBD2
size: .
V: TRBV11-3

CDR3: CASRRDSGAYNEQFF
DNA: TGTGCCAGCAGGAGGGACTCTGGCGCCTACAATGAGCAGTTCTTC
J: TRBJ2-1
D: .
size: .
V: TRBV2

CDR3: CASSQAGTSGNTIYF
DNA: TGTGCCAGCAGCCAAGCCGGGACCTCTGGAAACACCATATATTTT
J: TRBJ1-3
D: .
size: few
V: TRBV4-2

CDR3: CASSPLGRTRQPQHF
DNA: TGTGCCAGCAGTCCCCTCGGGAGAACACGGCAGCCCCAGCATTTT
J: TRBJ1-5
D: .
size: .
V: TRBV6-6

CDR3: CASSRQGPSSYNEQFF
DNA: TGTGCCAGCAGCCGCCAGGGGCCGAGCTCCTACAATGAGCAGTTCTTC
J: TRBJ2-1
D: .
size: .
V: TRBV7-3

CDR3: CASSDRTGANTEAFF
DNA: TGTGCCAGCAGTGATAGGACAGGAGCGAACACTGAAGCTTTCTTT
J: TRBJ1-1
D: TRBD1
size: .
V: TRBV6-2/TRBV6-3

CDR3: CASSFLKGLEQFF
DNA: TGTGCCAGCAGTTTCCTAAAAGGGCTTGAGCAGTTCTTC
J: TRBJ2-1
D: .
size: .
V: TRBV12-3/TRBV12-4

CDR3: CASSQDLTGGPPQHF
DNA: TGCGCCAGCAGCCAAGATTTAACAGGGGGCCCGCCCCAGCATTTT
J: TRBJ1-5
D: TRBD1
size: .
V: TRBV4-3

CDR3: CATSRDLGTGYGNQPQHF
DNA: TGTGCCACCAGCAGAGATCTGGGGACAGGGTATGGCAATCAGCCCCAGCATTTT
J: TRBJ1-5
D: TRBD1
size: .
V: TRBV15

CDR3: CSVLRPVPSGPFF
DNA: TGCAGCGTCCTCCGTCCTGTCCCCTCTGGTCCGTTCTTC
J: TRBJ2-1
D: .
size: .
V: TRBV29-1

CDR3: CASSPVPDNNYGYTF
DNA: TGTGCCAGCTCACCAGTTCCGGACAATAACTATGGCTACACCTTC
J: TRBJ1-2
D: .
size: .
V: TRBV18

CDR3: CASSTASGGNSTDTQYF
DNA: TGTGCCAGCAGCACGGCTAGCGGGGGCAATAGCACAGATACGCAGTATTTT
J: TRBJ2-3
D: TRBD2
size: .
V: TRBV4-2

CDR3: CASSSGQGNGYTF
DNA: TGTGCCAGCAGTTCTGGACAGGGGAATGGCTACACCTTC
J: TRBJ1-2
D: TRBD1
size: .
V: TRBV12-3/TRBV12-4

CDR3: CASSPVKAGGSYNEQFF
DNA: TGCGCCAGCAGCCCCGTTAAAGCGGGAGGATCCTACAATGAGCAGTTCTTC
J: TRBJ2-1
D: TRBD2
size: .
V: TRBV4-1

CDR3: CASSLDVSQYF
DNA: TGTGCCAGCAGCTTGGACGTTTCGCAGTACTTC
J: TRBJ2-7
D: .
size: .
V: TRBV5-8

CDR3: CASSLGGAGEQYF
DNA: TGTGCCAGCAGCTTAGGCGGGGCGGGGGAGCAGTACTTC
J: TRBJ2-7
D: .
size: .
V: TRBV7-2

CDR3: CASSLESGYTDTQYF
DNA: TGTGCCAGCAGCTTAGAGTCTGGTTACACAGATACGCAGTATTTT
J: TRBJ2-3
D: .
size: .
V: TRBV7-8

CDR3: CASSLDRQAAAGELFF
DNA: TGTGCCAGCAGCTTGGACCGTCAAGCTGCGGCCGGGGAGCTGTTTTTT
J: TRBJ2-2
D: .
size: .
V: TRBV5-4

CDR3: CASRTDRGGTEAFF
DNA: TGTGCCAGCAGGACGGACAGGGGGGGGACTGAAGCTTTCTTT
J: TRBJ1-1
D: TRBD1
size: .
V: TRBV6-5